The 9 T cell receptor beta chains listed next were all sequenced from one sample in a study of CXCR3 chemokines and chemotherapy response in bladder cancer. TCRdb independently ran MiXCR on the PCR reads; one entry per CDR3 protein. The repertoire holds approximately 8,300 distinct CDR3 sequences, 23% seen once, with 7% to 9.5% in the top ten. This sample was taken from a patient whose treatment included neoadjuvant chemotherapy. Source of these receptors: a human donor with bladder cancer that did not respond to neoadjuvant chemotherapy.

In this sample, this clonotype is large (0.1 to 1%). This chain links TRBV6-6 with TRBJ1-2, with D unclear. Trimming left V 6 bases short and J 6 bases short, with 14 bases between. This CDR3 contains 13 residues. CDR1 and CDR2 (germline): MNHNY, SVGAGI (reference sequence). CDR3 in amino acids: CASSLNTVHGYTF. For the CDR3, the DNA is TGTGCCAGCAGCCTAAACACGGTTCATGGCTACACCTTC.

This clonotype is medium-sized. The chain links TRBV6-5 to TRBJ1-6; 9 positions match TRBD1. V shed 7 bases and J 11 bases; nucleotides not matched to a gene: 15. Per germline, CDR1 MNHEY and CDR2 SVGAGI. The CDR3 runs to 16 residues. CDR3 sequence reads: CASTQSGGQGRTPLHF. In nucleotides, the CDR3 is TGTGCCAGCACCCAAAGTGGGGGACAGGGTCGAACACCCCTCCACTTT.

Note on this clonotype: No DNA is shown, since the ends of the CDR3 on it are uncertain; the CDR3 is the one TCRdb lists. This rearrangement joins TRBV7-5 to TRBJ1-1. TRBV7-5 is noted as a pseudogene. The CDR3 spans 15 amino acids, including both terminal residues. This CDR3 reads CISVPVQTLNTEAFF.

The chain combines TRBV7-2 with TRBJ2-3; perhaps TRBD1 as D (6 bases). With 5 bases removed from V and 0 bases from J, the gap between germline ends came to 12 bases. The CDR3 spans 15 residues. Germline values: CDR1 SGHTA, CDR2 FQGNSA. The CDR3 bases are TGTGCCAGCAGCGGGGGCCGACCTAGCACAGATACGCAGTATTTT. Protein product: CASSGGRPSTDTQYF.

This clonotype has ten or more counts. The chain combines TRBV20-1 with TRBJ1-1, with D possibly matching TRBD1 (5 bases). Germline V lookup: CDR1 DFQATT, CDR2 SNEGSKA (reference sequence). The V and J ends lost 6 bases and 5 bases respectively, with 19 bases between them. The CDR3 covers 14 residues. CDR3 nucleotide sequence: TGCAGTGCCCACCCTCAGGGAGGGAGGACTGAAGCTTTCTTT. Protein sequence: CSAHPQGGRTEAFF.

This clonotype was picked up many times. J is TRBJ2-5 and V is TRBV28; 8 bases are a match to TRBD1. Germline CDR1 and CDR2: MDHEN and SYDVKM. This CDR3 contains 15 residues. With V trimmed by 4 bases and J by 4 bases, 8 bases remained unmatched. For the CDR3, the DNA is TGTGCCAGCAGTTCTTGGACAGGGCTGGGAGAGACCCAGTACTTC. Translated, it gives CASSSWTGLGETQYF.

By frequency in the sample, this clonotype is medium-sized. The chain is built from TRBV6-2 or TRBV6-3 and TRBJ1-3, with D unresolved. CDR1 is MNHEY and CDR2 is SVGEGT in the germline V gene. V lost 5 bases and J 4 bases, leaving 6 bases between the germline ends. This CDR3 has 12 residues. The DNA of the CDR3 is TGTGCCAGCAGTGACCACGGAAACACCATATATTTT. As protein: CASSDHGNTIYF.

This clonotype was picked up a small number of times. This likely reflects a read error, since a far larger clone is one base away. The J gene is TRBJ2-5, the V gene TRBV18; TRBD2 matches at 11 bases. The CDR3 loop spans 15 amino acids. The germline V gene has CDR1 KGHSH and CDR2 LQKENI. The V and J ends lost 3 bases and 11 bases, in that order; junction bases with no gene match: 11. The CDR3 region is CASSPFSGGDYEQYF. The CDR3 bases are TGTGCCAGCTCACCCTTTAGCGGGGGGGACTATGAGCAGTACTTC.

There are a few counts of this clonotype. The J gene is TRBJ1-2, the V gene TRBV2, with no clear D. Germline V gene data show CDR1 as SNHLY and CDR2 as FYNNEI. The V gene lost 6 bases and the J gene lost 4 bases, with 15 bases spanning the gap. The CDR3 runs to 14 residues. The CDR3: CASSQSGHGYGYTF. The CDR3 DNA follows: TGTGCCAGCAGCCAGTCCGGGCATGGCTATGGCTACACCTTC.